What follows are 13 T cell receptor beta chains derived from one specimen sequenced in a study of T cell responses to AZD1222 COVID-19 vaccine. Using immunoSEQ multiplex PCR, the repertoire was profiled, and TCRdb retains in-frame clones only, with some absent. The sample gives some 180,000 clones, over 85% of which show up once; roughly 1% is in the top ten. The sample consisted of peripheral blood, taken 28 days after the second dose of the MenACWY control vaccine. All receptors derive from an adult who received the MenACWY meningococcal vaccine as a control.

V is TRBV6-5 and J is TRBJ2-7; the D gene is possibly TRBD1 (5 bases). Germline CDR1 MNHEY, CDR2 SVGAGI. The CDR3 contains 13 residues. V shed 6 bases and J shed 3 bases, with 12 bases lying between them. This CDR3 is CASRLDIYYEQYF. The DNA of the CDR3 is TGTGCCAGCAGATTGGACATTTACTACGAGCAGTACTTC.

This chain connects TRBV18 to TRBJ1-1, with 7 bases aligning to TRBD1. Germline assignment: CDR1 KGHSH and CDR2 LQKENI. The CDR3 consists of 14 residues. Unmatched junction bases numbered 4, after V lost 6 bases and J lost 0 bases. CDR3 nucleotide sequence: TGTGCCAGCTCTTTACAGGGGATGAACACTGAAGCTTTCTTT. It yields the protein CASSLQGMNTEAFF.

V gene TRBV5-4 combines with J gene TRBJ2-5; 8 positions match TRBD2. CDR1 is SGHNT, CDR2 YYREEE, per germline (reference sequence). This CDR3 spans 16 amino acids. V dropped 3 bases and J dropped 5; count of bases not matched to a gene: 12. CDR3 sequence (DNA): TGTGCCAGCAGCTCGGGGGGGGCCGGTAAGTTGGAGACCCAGTACTTC. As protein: CASSSGGAGKLETQYF.

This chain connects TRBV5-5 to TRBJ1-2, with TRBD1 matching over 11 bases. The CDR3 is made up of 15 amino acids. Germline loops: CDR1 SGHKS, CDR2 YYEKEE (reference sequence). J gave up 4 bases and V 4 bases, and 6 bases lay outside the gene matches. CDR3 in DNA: TGTGCCAGCAGCGGCGGACAGGGGGCAGTCTATGGCTACACCTTC. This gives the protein CASSGGQGAVYGYTF.

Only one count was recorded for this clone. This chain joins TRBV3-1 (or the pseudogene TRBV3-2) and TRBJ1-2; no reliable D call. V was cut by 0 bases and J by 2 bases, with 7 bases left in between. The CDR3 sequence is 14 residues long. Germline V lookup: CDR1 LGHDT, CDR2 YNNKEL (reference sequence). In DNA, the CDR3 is TGTGCCAGCAGCCAAGATTTGGGAAACTATGGCTACACCTTC. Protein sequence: CASSQDLGNYGYTF.

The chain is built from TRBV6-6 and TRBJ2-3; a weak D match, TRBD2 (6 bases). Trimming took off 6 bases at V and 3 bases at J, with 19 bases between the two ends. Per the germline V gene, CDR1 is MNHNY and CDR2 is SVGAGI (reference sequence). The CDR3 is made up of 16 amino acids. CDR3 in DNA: TGTGCCAGCAGCACCCGACTAGGGGTAGAGACAGATACGCAGTATTTT. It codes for CASSTRLGVETDTQYF.

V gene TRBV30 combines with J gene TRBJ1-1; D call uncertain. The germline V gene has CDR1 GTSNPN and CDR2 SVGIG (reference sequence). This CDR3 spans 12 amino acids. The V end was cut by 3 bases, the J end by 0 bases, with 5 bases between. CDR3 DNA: TGTGCCTGGAGACCCGTGAACACTGAAGCTTTCTTT. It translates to CAWRPVNTEAFF. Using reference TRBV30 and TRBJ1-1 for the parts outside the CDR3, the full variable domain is SQTIHQWPATLVQPVGSPLSLECTVEGTSNPNLYWYRQAAGRGLQLLFYSVGIGQISSEVPQNLSASRPQDRQFILSSKKLLLSDSGFYLCAWRPVNTEAFFGQGTRLTVV.

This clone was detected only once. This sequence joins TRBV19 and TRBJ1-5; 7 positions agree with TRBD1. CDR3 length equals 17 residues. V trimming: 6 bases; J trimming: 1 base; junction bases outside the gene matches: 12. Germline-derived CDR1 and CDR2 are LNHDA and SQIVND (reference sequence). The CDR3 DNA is TGTGCCAGTAGGGATAGACAGGGACAAGAAAGCAATCAGCCCCAGCATTTT. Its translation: CASRDRQGQESNQPQHF.

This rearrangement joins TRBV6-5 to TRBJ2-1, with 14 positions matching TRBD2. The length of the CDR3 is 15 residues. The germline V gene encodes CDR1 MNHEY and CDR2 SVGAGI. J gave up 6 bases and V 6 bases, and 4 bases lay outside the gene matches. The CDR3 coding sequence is TGTGCCAGCAGCTGGACTAGCGGGGGGAGCAATGAGCAGTTCTTC. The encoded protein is CASSWTSGGSNEQFF.

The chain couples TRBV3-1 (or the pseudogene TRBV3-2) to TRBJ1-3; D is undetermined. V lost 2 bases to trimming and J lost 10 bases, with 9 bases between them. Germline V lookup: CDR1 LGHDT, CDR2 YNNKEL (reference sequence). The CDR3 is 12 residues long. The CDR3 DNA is TGTGCCAGCAGCCAAAGGGAGAAGACCATATATTTT. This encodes CASSQREKTIYF.

The CDR3 DNA reads as TGTGCCAGCAGCCCAGGAAAAGCTAGCACAGATACGCAGTATTTT. Its translation: CASSPGKASTDTQYF. V usage is TRBV7-9 and J usage is TRBJ2-3, with no clear D. The CDR3 is 15 amino acids. CDR1 is SEHNR, CDR2 FQNEAQ, per germline (reference sequence). The ends were cut back, 5 bases at V and 0 bases at J, with 12 bases in the middle.

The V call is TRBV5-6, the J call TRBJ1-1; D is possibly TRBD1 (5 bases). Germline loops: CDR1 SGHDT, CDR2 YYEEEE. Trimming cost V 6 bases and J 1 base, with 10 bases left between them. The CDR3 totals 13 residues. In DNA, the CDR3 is TGTGCCAGCACCTACGGGGGGAACACTGAAGCTTTCTTT. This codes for CASTYGGNTEAFF. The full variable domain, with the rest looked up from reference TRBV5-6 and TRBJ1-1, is DAGVTQSPTHLIKTRGQQVTLRCSPKSGHDTVSWYQQALGQGPQFIFQYYEEEERQRGNFPDRFSGHQFPNYSSELNVNALLLGDSALYLCASTYGGNTEAFFGQGTRLTVV.

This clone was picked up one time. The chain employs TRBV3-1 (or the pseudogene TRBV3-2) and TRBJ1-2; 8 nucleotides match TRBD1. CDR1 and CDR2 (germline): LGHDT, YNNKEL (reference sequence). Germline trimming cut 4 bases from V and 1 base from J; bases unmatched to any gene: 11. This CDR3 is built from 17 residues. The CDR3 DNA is TGTGCCAGCAGCCCCCCCCTTATAGGACAGGGTAACTATGGCTACACCTTC. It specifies CASSPPLIGQGNYGYTF.